This is a list of T cell receptor beta chains from one sample in a study of blood T cell repertoires in COVID-19. Sequencing used immunoSEQ multiplex PCR; TCRdb keeps in-frame clones, though not all of them. The table includes some 94,000 clones, 80% to 85% detected once. The sample was peripheral blood. The receptors originated from a man aged 70-80 years with active or convalescent COVID-19. CDR3s leave out the opening cysteine and the closing phenylalanine or tryptophan. Each record gives: J gene, V gene, CDR3 protein.

j_call: TRBJ1-2
v_call: TRBV28
cdr3_aa: ASSRQGGYT

j_call: TRBJ2-2
v_call: TRBV7-8
cdr3_aa: ASSRDRGGIAGELF

j_call: TRBJ2-5
v_call: TRBV28
cdr3_aa: ASRSGGATETQY

j_call: TRBJ1-6
v_call: TRBV7-9
cdr3_aa: ASSLAGGGMVSRLH

j_call: TRBJ1-1
v_call: TRBV7-2
cdr3_aa: ASSGWTANTEAF

j_call: TRBJ1-2
v_call: TRBV6-6
cdr3_aa: ASSYGQGVGYT

j_call: TRBJ2-2
v_call: TRBV7-7
cdr3_aa: ASSSQGSGELF

j_call: TRBJ1-2
v_call: TRBV30
cdr3_aa: AWSFVPGQGGSYT

j_call: TRBJ1-4
v_call: TRBV2
cdr3_aa: ASSVSVFLF

j_call: TRBJ2-2
v_call: TRBV28
cdr3_aa: ASSLRGIPNTGELF

j_call: TRBJ2-7
v_call: TRBV2
cdr3_aa: ASRKAGLSYEQY

j_call: TRBJ1-1
v_call: TRBV3-1/TRBV3-2
cdr3_aa: ASSQIGTGDTEAF

j_call: TRBJ2-1
v_call: TRBV5-1
cdr3_aa: ASSPDRVLYNEQF

j_call: TRBJ1-2
v_call: TRBV2
cdr3_aa: ASRVQGSHGYT

j_call: TRBJ2-7
v_call: TRBV29-1
cdr3_aa: SVSDTEGLKQY

j_call: TRBJ2-5
v_call: TRBV7-6
cdr3_aa: ASSFLAGAGETQY

j_call: TRBJ1-4
v_call: TRBV28
cdr3_aa: ASSLSPGQTSATNEKLF

j_call: TRBJ1-1
v_call: TRBV11-2
cdr3_aa: ASSFGTGWNTEAF

j_call: TRBJ2-7
v_call: TRBV5-5
cdr3_aa: ASSPGGTLSYEQY

j_call: TRBJ1-5
v_call: TRBV19
cdr3_aa: ASSHPPGTRKGNQPQH

j_call: TRBJ2-7
v_call: TRBV6-6
cdr3_aa: ASSYSRQGAKEQY

j_call: TRBJ1-2
v_call: TRBV18
cdr3_aa: ASSPTAYGYT

j_call: TRBJ1-2
v_call: TRBV7-9
cdr3_aa: ASRETGSYGYT

j_call: TRBJ2-5
v_call: TRBV19
cdr3_aa: ASSIVGTSGGQETQY

j_call: TRBJ2-1
v_call: TRBV10-3
cdr3_aa: AISGTSGGARNNEQF

j_call: TRBJ2-7
v_call: TRBV6-5
cdr3_aa: ASSPQGWGYEQY

j_call: TRBJ1-2
v_call: TRBV7-9
cdr3_aa: ASSSTPGQGEVRYT

j_call: TRBJ1-1
v_call: TRBV19
cdr3_aa: ASSGRQGNTEAF

j_call: TRBJ1-1
v_call: TRBV28
cdr3_aa: ASRPSGESFAEAF

j_call: TRBJ1-2
v_call: TRBV3-1/TRBV3-2
cdr3_aa: ASSHASDSRLNGYT

j_call: TRBJ1-2
v_call: TRBV14
cdr3_aa: ASSQFPGANYGYT

j_call: TRBJ2-2
v_call: TRBV28
cdr3_aa: ASSLDSSHGELF

j_call: TRBJ2-3
v_call: TRBV4-1
cdr3_aa: ASSQVGQGTDTQY

j_call: TRBJ1-4
v_call: TRBV6-5
cdr3_aa: ASSHRDRTNEKLF

j_call: TRBJ2-2
v_call: TRBV18
cdr3_aa: ASSPNAGTGSNTGELF

j_call: TRBJ2-3
v_call: TRBV7-3
cdr3_aa: ASSSLPPRGLSTDTQY

j_call: TRBJ1-6
v_call: TRBV5-1
cdr3_aa: ASSSLGQAGNSPLH

j_call: TRBJ2-7
v_call: TRBV14
cdr3_aa: ASSQAAVVNEQY

j_call: TRBJ1-5
v_call: TRBV5-1
cdr3_aa: ASSLATGVSNQPQH

j_call: TRBJ2-1
v_call: TRBV28
cdr3_aa: ASSNLQGPSSYNEQF